The clone carrying this TCR beta chain was recorded a few times. Its antigen is not identified. The source of the sample is a study of regulatory T cells in long-lasting Graves disease. Study conclusions and caveats: Samples came from peripheral blood alone, without thyroid tissue. Less diverse TCR repertoires were seen in persistent Graves' patients than in newly diagnosed ones.

Construction of the TCR beta libraries employed iRepertoire HTBI primers in conjunction with Arm-PCR of CDR3 regions. TCRdb re-analysed the multiplex PCR reads in MiXCR, keeping a single row per CDR3 protein. Here the sample spans about 420,000 distinct CDR3 sequences, about a quarter being singletons. Described time point: persistent/refractory GD, antithyroid drugs over 5 years with positive TRAb. RNA isolated from PBMCs was used to make the TCR library. It was American Thyroid Association guidelines that determined Graves' disease diagnosis. The V and J ends lost 2 bases and 7 bases, in that order; junction bases with no gene match: 4. The germline CDR1 and CDR2 sequences are KGHSH and LQKENI. The CDR3 sequence is 13 residues long.

Here the sequenced sample was peripheral blood mononuclear cells (PBMCs), taken when the disease was refractory, from a patient treated with antithyroid drugs. The receptor's source is a female donor with Graves disease. V and J are TRBV18 and TRBJ1-2; 7 bases map to TRBD1. The DNA for the CDR3 is TGTGCCAGCTCACCAGACAGGGTTCTTGGCTACACCTTC. Translated, it gives CASSPDRVLGYTF.